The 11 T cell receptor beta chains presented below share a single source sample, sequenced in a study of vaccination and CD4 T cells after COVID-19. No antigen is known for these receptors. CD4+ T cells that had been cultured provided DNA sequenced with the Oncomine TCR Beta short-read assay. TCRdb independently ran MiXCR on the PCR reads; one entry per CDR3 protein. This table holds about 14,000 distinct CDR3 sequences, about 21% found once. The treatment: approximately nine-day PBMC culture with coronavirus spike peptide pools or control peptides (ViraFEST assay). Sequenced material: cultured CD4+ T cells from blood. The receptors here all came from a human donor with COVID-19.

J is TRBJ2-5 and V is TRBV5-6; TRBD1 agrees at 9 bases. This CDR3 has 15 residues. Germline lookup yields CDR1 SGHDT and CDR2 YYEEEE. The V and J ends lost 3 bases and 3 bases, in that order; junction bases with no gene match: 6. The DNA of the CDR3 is TGTGCCAGCAGCTCAACAAGGACAGGGGAAGAGACCCAGTACTTC. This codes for CASSSTRTGEETQYF.

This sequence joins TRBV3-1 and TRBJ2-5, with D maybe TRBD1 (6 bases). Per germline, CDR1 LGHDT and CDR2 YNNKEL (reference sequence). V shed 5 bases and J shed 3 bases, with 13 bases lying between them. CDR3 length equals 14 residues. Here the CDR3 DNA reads TGTGCCAGCAGCGGGAGACAGGCCGAAGAGACCCAGTACTTC. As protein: CASSGRQAEETQYF.

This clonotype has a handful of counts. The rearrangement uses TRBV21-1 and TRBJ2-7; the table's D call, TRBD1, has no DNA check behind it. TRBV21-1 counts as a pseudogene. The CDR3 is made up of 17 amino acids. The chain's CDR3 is CASLWTVIRDRIREQYF. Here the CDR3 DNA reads TGTGCCAGCCTCTGGACGGTCATCCGGGACAGGATCCGCGAGCAGTACTTC.

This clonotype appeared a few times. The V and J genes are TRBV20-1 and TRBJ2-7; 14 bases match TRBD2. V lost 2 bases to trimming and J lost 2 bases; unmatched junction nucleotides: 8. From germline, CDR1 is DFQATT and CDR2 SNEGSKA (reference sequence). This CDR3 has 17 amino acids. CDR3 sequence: CSARYGTSGGNPYEQYF. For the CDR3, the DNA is TGCAGTGCTAGATATGGGACTAGCGGGGGAAATCCCTACGAGCAGTACTTC.

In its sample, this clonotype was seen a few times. CDR3 protein: CASSLMPKQRGPKETQYF. As DNA, the CDR3 is TGCGCCAGCAGCTTGATGCCCAAGCAAAGGGGTCCTAAAGAGACCCAGTACTTC. The rearrangement links TRBV5-1 to TRBJ2-5; the D gene is possibly TRBD1 (5 bases). CDR1 and CDR2 from the germline V gene are SGHRS and YFSETQ. The ends were cut back, 1 base at V and 3 bases at J, with 22 bases in the middle. This CDR3 contains 18 residues.

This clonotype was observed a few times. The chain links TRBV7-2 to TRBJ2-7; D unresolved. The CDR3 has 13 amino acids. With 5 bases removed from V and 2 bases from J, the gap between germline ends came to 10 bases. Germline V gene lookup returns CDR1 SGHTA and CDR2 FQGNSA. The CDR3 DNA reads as TGTGCCAGCAGCCCCGGACGTACCTACGAGCAGTACTTC. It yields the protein CASSPGRTYEQYF.

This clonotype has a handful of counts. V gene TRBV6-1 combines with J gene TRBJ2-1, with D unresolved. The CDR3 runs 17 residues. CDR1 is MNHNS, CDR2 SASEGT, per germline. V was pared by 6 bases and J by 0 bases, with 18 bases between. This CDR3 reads CASRPRRLESSYNEQFF. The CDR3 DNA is TGTGCCAGCAGGCCCCGGCGGCTTGAGAGCTCCTACAATGAGCAGTTCTTC.

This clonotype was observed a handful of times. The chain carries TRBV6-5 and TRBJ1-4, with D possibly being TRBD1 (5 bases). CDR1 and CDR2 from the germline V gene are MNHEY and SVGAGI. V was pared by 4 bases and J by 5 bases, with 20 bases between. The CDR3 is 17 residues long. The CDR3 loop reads CASSSTGTGTGNEKLFF. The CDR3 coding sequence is TGTGCCAGCAGTTCCACCGGGACGGGGACGGGAAATGAAAAACTGTTTTTT.

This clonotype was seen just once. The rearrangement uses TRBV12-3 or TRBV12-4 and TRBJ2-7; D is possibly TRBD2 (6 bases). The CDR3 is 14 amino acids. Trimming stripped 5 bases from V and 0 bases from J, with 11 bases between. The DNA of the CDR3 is TGTGCCAGCAGTCGGGACTCAAGCTCCTACGAGCAGTACTTC. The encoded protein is CASSRDSSSYEQYF.

CDR3 sequence (DNA): TGCGCCAGCAGCCAAGCTTTGGGGGTTGGCACCGGGGAGCTGTTTTTT. Its translation: CASSQALGVGTGELFF. The chain is built from TRBV4-3 and TRBJ2-2; D may be TRBD1 or TRBD2 (5 bases each). Germline values: CDR1 LGHNA, CDR2 YSLEER. Trimming cost V 1 base and J 4 bases, with 13 bases left between them. The length of the CDR3 is 16 residues.

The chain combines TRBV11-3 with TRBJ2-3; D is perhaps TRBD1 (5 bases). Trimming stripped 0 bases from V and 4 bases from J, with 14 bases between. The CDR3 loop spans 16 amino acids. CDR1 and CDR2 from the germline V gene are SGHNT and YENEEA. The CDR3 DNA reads TGTGCCAGCAGCTTAGATCTGCTCAGGGTACCAGATACGCAGTATTTT. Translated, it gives CASSLDLLRVPDTQYF.